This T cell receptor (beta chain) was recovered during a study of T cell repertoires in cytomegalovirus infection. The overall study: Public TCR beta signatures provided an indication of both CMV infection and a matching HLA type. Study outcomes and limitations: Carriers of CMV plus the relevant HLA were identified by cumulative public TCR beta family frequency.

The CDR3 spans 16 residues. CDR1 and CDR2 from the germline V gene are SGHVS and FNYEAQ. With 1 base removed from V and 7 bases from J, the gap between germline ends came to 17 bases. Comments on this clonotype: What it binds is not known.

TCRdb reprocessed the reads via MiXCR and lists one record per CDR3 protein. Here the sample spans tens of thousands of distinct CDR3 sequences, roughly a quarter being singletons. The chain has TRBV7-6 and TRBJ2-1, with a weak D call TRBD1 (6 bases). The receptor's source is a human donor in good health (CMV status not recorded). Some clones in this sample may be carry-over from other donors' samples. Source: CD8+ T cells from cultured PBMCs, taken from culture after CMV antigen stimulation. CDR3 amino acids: CASSLGRWGRKNEQFF. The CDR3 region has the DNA TGTGCCAGCAGCTTAGGACGGTGGGGGCGGAAGAATGAGCAGTTCTTC.